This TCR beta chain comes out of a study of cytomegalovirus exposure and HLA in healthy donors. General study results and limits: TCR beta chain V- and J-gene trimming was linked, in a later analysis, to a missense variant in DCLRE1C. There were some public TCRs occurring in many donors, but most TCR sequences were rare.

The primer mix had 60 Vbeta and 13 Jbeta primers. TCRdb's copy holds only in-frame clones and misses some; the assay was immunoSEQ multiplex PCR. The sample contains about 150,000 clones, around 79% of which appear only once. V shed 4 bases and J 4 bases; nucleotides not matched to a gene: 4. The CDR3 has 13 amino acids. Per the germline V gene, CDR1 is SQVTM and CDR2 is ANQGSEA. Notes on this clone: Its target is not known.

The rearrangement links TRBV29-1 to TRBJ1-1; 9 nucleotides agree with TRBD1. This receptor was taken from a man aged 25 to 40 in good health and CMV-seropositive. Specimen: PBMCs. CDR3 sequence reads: CSVGTGEGTEAFF. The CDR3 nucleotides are TGCAGCGTTGGGACAGGGGAAGGCACTGAAGCTTTCTTT.